The 32 T cell receptor beta chains below were found in one sample sequenced in a study of early T cells in non-severe SARS-CoV-2 infection. TCRdb redid the calling of the 5' RACE reads with MiXCR, one entry per CDR3 protein. The repertoire includes 75,000 to 90,000 distinct CDR3 sequences, roughly 6% of them detected once, and less than 9.5% sits in the top ten. The sample was whole blood. The receptors here all came from an adult who was a healthcare worker with PCR-confirmed SARS-CoV-2 infection or an uninfected control (not recorded which).

This clonotype has ten or more counts. The chain employs TRBV10-2 and TRBJ2-1; a weak D match, TRBD1 (5 bases). The CDR3 is 13 residues long. Between the trimmed V and J ends, which lost 2 bases and 4 bases, there was a span of 6 bases. Germline-derived CDR1 and CDR2 are WSHSY and SAAADI. CDR3 DNA: TGCGCCAGCAGTGAGCAGGGATACAATGAGCAGTTCTTC. Its protein product is CASSEQGYNEQFF.

This chain joins TRBV7-2 and TRBJ1-3; D gene uncertain. Germline V gene lookup returns CDR1 SGHTA and CDR2 FQGNSA. V lost 4 bases, J lost 0 bases, and 10 bases lay in between. The CDR3 runs to 15 residues. The CDR3 nucleotides read TGTGCCAGCAGCTCCCTGACATTCTCTGGAAACACCATATATTTT. Protein product: CASSSLTFSGNTIYF.

The chain has TRBV7-6 and TRBJ2-6; D remains ambiguous. The length of the CDR3 is 15 residues. The V gene's germline CDR1 is SGHVS and CDR2 FNYEAQ. V gave up 5 bases and J gave up 0 bases, with 8 bases separating them. The CDR3 spells CASSHTSSGANVLTF. The CDR3 nucleotides are TGTGCCAGCAGCCACACAAGCTCTGGGGCCAACGTCCTGACTTTC.

This clonotype has a handful of counts. The chain links TRBV7-2 to TRBJ2-3; D is possibly TRBD2 (5 bases). The CDR3 covers 17 residues. Germline V gene sequence: CDR1 SGHTA, CDR2 FQGNSA. V was trimmed by 5 bases and J by 0 bases, leaving 18 bases between them. This CDR3 is CASSALGPRTSTDTQYF. The CDR3 DNA reads TGTGCCAGCAGCGCGCTCGGGCCCCGGACTAGCACAGATACGCAGTATTTT.

This clonotype was found a few times. The rearrangement uses TRBV18 and TRBJ1-2; 10 positions agree with TRBD1. V lost 5 bases, J lost 8 bases, and 14 bases stayed unmatched. This CDR3 region has 16 residues. Germline V gene data show CDR1 as KGHSH and CDR2 as LQKENI. CDR3 DNA: TGTGCCAGCTCATCAGCCGGGACAGGGGCGACATGGGGCTACACCTTC. It codes for CASSSAGTGATWGYTF.

This clonotype has a count of ten or more. Mismatch with germline at one junction end may stem from a read error. The chain carries TRBV29-1 and TRBJ2-3, with 9 nucleotides matching TRBD2. Germline lookup yields CDR1 SQVTM and CDR2 ANQGSEA. The CDR3 is 17 residues long. The CDR3 DNA is TGCAGCGTTGAAAAAAACCGTCTAGCGGGGACTACAGATACGCAGTTTTTT. Translating it yields CSVEKNRLAGTTDTQFF.

This clonotype was seen repeatedly, ten times or more. This chain links TRBV18 with TRBJ2-6, with 10 bases matching TRBD1. Unmatched junction bases numbered 0, after V lost 3 bases and J lost 1 base. CDR1 KGHSH and CDR2 LQKENI come from the germline V gene. The CDR3 runs 16 residues. CDR3 protein: CASSPGQGSGANVLTF. The CDR3 nucleotides are TGTGCCAGCTCACCGGGACAGGGGTCTGGGGCCAACGTCCTGACTTTC.

The chain is built from TRBV10-1 and TRBJ2-7; D gene ambiguous. Trimming pared 0 bases from V and 3 bases from J, leaving 3 bases between. Germline V gene lookup returns CDR1 WNHNN and CDR2 SYGVQD (reference sequence). The length of the CDR3 is 12 residues. The CDR3 protein is CASSESGYEQYF. The CDR3 nucleotides are TGCGCCAGCAGTGAGTCAGGCTACGAGCAGTACTTC.

J is TRBJ2-1 and V is TRBV4-1, with 10 bases matching TRBD2. Looked up from germline, CDR1 is MGHRA and CDR2 is YSYEKL. The V segment lost 1 base and the J segment 1 base; nucleotides outside the gene matches: 4. The CDR3 is 17 amino acids. The CDR3 nucleotides read TGCGCCAGCAGCCAAGTCTGGACTAGCGGTTCCTACAATGAGCAGTTCTTC. Protein: CASSQVWTSGSYNEQFF.

This clonotype was seen a few times. This rearrangement joins TRBV7-8 to TRBJ1-5; possibly TRBD1 for D (6 bases). Trimming removed 5 bases from V and 4 bases from J, with 15 bases in between. The germline CDR1 and CDR2 sequences are SGHVS and FQNEAQ. This CDR3 region has 15 residues. Here the CDR3 DNA reads TGTGCCAGCAGCCCACAGGGTATCCGTAATCAGCCCCAGCATTTT. As protein: CASSPQGIRNQPQHF. Filled out from reference TRBV7-8 and TRBJ1-5, the complete variable domain reads GAGVSQSPRYKVAKRGQDVALRCDPISGHVSLFWYQQALGQGPEFLTYFQNEAQLDKSGLPSDRFFAERPEGSVSTLKIQRTQQEDSAVYLCASSPQGIRNQPQHFGDGTRLSIL.

The chain carries TRBV30 and TRBJ1-2; 9 bases match TRBD1. This CDR3 contains 14 residues. CDR1 and CDR2 from the germline V gene are GTSNPN and SVGIG (reference sequence). V lost 5 bases and J lost 4; bases outside the gene matches: 8. The CDR3 sequence: CAWAPGQGLYGYTF. CDR3 sequence (DNA): TGTGCCTGGGCGCCGGGACAGGGACTCTATGGCTACACCTTC.

There are many counts of this clonotype. The chain employs TRBV20-1 and TRBJ2-7; 9 bases match TRBD2. The V gene end was trimmed by 0 bases and the J gene end by 3 bases; junction bases not matched to a gene: 6. The CDR3 is 15 amino acids. Germline-derived CDR1 and CDR2 are DFQATT and SNEGSKA (reference sequence). The CDR3 coding sequence is TGCAGTGCTAGAGATCGGGCAGCGGGAGGCTACGAGCAGTACTTC. This codes for CSARDRAAGGYEQYF.

The chain uses TRBV29-1 and TRBJ2-3, with 9 bases matching TRBD2. Germline V CDR1 and CDR2: SQVTM, ANQGSEA. There are 14 residues in the CDR3. V trimming: 8 bases; J trimming: 1 base; junction bases outside the gene matches: 7. CDR3 DNA: TGCAGCCATAGCGGGAGTGGGGGCACAGATACGCAGTATTTT. Its translation is CSHSGSGGTDTQYF.

The table lists this clonotype with a few counts. The chain has TRBV6-2 or TRBV6-3 and TRBJ2-3; TRBD2 aligns across 8 bases. The CDR3 consists of 15 residues. The ends lost 6 bases at V and 0 bases at J; junction bases unmatched: 5. In germline, CDR1 is MNHEY, CDR2 SVGEGT. This CDR3 reads CASRGSGMSTDTQYF. The CDR3 DNA is TGTGCCAGCAGAGGTAGCGGGATGAGCACAGATACGCAGTATTTT.

A few counts support this clonotype. The rearrangement links TRBV20-1 to TRBJ2-7; 8 bases line up with TRBD2. The CDR3 runs 13 residues. Per the germline V gene, CDR1 is DFQATT and CDR2 is SNEGSKA (reference sequence). Trimming removed 6 bases from V and 2 bases from J; junction bases left unmatched: 6. The CDR3: CSAIAGRTYEQYF. CDR3 in DNA: TGCAGTGCAATAGCGGGGAGAACCTACGAGCAGTACTTC.

In its sample, this clonotype was seen many times. The chain links TRBV7-7 to TRBJ1-6; 7 bases align to TRBD1. The CDR3 consists of 19 residues. Trimming removed 9 bases from V and 4 bases from J; junction bases left unmatched: 21. Germline CDR1 and CDR2: SSHAT and FNYEAQ (reference sequence). The CDR3 DNA follows: TGTGCCAGTCTCAACAATCCCCAATGGGGGACAGCTTATAATTCACCCCTCCACTTT. Its protein product is CASLNNPQWGTAYNSPLHF.

This clonotype was detected many times. The V and J genes are TRBV24-1 and TRBJ2-1; D possibly corresponds to TRBD2 (7 bases). The V end lost 9 bases, the J end lost 5 bases, and 16 bases lay between the germline ends. The CDR3 covers 14 residues. Germline CDR1 is KGHDR and CDR2 is SFDVKD. For the CDR3, the DNA is TGTGCCACCCAGATGGGGGGGCACAACAATGAGCAGTTCTTC. Its protein product is CATQMGGHNNEQFF.

This clonotype was detected ten times or more. The rearrangement uses TRBV12-2 and TRBJ2-7; TRBD1, the D gene given by the table, was not confirmed from the DNA. TRBV12-2 is a listed pseudogene. There are 15 residues in the CDR3. The CDR3 bases are TGTGCAAGTCGCTTCCTCGGGACACTCTCCTACGAGCAGTACTTC. It translates to CASRFLGTLSYEQYF.

This clonotype was detected only a few times. Written as DNA, the CDR3 is TGTGCCAGCAGCTTAGGCTTTACAGGGAGCAATGAGCAGTTCTTC. Its protein is CASSLGFTGSNEQFF. V gene TRBV11-3 combines with J gene TRBJ2-1, with D perhaps TRBD1 (6 bases). V dropped 1 base and J dropped 6 bases, with 13 bases sitting between them. CDR1 SGHNT and CDR2 YENEEA come from the germline V gene. The length of the CDR3 is 15 residues.

This clonotype was picked up many times. The CDR3, as DNA: TGTGCCAGCACCCTGGGACAGAACTATGGCTACACCTTC. Translating it yields CASTLGQNYGYTF. The V and J genes are TRBV7-9 and TRBJ1-2, with TRBD1 matching 7 bases. V trimming: 7 bases; J trimming: 2 bases; junction bases outside the gene matches: 4. This CDR3 is 13 amino acids long. Per the germline V gene, CDR1 is SEHNR and CDR2 is FQNEAQ (reference sequence).

This clonotype has just a few counts. The V gene is TRBV5-1, the J gene TRBJ2-5; D is uncertain. V dropped 0 bases and J dropped 2 bases, with 8 bases sitting between them. This CDR3 spans 14 amino acids. Per the germline V gene, CDR1 is SGHRS and CDR2 is YFSETQ. The CDR3 sequence: CASSLDLAQETQYF. The CDR3 DNA is TGCGCCAGCAGCTTGGATCTGGCGCAAGAGACCCAGTACTTC.

This clonotype has a count of ten or more. The chain employs TRBV6-1 and TRBJ1-1; D gene unclear. This CDR3 region has 11 residues. The V end was cut by 3 bases, the J end by 7 bases, with 6 bases between. The germline V gene has CDR1 MNHNS and CDR2 SASEGT. Here the CDR3 DNA reads TGTGCCAGCAGTGATCTCTTTGAAGCTTTCTTT. Protein sequence: CASSDLFEAFF.

This clonotype has a handful of counts. The genes are TRBV6-2 or TRBV6-3 and TRBJ2-7; D is unresolved. The CDR3 covers 14 residues. Trimming left V 2 bases short and J 0 bases short, with 8 bases between. Germline CDR1 is MNHEY and CDR2 is SVGEGT. In DNA form, the CDR3 reads TGTGCCAGCAGTTACAACGGCCGCTCCTACGAGCAGTACTTC. Translating gives CASSYNGRSYEQYF.

The V gene is TRBV30, the J gene TRBJ2-3; tentatively, D is TRBD1 (5 bases). The CDR3 is made up of 12 amino acids. The V and J ends lost 2 bases and 6 bases respectively, with 9 bases between them. Germline V gene sequence: CDR1 GTSNPN, CDR2 SVGIG (reference sequence). The CDR3 reads CAWSPYRDTQYF. CDR3 sequence (DNA): TGTGCCTGGAGTCCCTACAGGGATACGCAGTATTTT. Supplemented by reference TRBV30 and TRBJ2-3, the full variable domain reads SQTIHQWPATLVQPVGSPLSLECTVEGTSNPNLYWYRQAAGRGLQLLFYSVGIGQISSEVPQNLSASRPQDRQFILSSKKLLLSDSGFYLCAWSPYRDTQYFGPGTRLTVL.

This clonotype was observed many times. The chain couples TRBV10-1 to TRBJ2-3, with a possible D match to TRBD2 (6 bases). This CDR3 spans 14 amino acids. Germline CDR1 WNHNN, CDR2 SYGVQD (reference sequence). The ends were cut back, 8 bases at V and 1 base at J, with 13 bases in the middle. The CDR3 reads CASGGGDGTDTQYF. Written as DNA, the CDR3 is TGCGCCAGCGGTGGAGGGGACGGCACAGATACGCAGTATTTT.

The chain couples TRBV5-6 to TRBJ1-2; tentative D call: TRBD1 (6 bases). CDR1 and CDR2 (germline): SGHDT, YYEEEE. This CDR3 has 14 amino acids. V gave up 4 bases and J gave up 1 base, with 11 bases separating them. The CDR3 region is CASSTGQLNYGYTF. CDR3 bases: TGTGCCAGCAGCACCGGACAGCTTAACTATGGCTACACCTTC.

The chain uses TRBV28 and TRBJ1-3; D possibly corresponds to TRBD1 (6 bases). Germline V gives CDR1 MDHEN, CDR2 SYDVKM. The ends were cut back, 4 bases at V and 10 bases at J, with 20 bases in the middle. The CDR3 loop spans 15 amino acids. The CDR3 DNA sequence: TGTGCCAGCAGTTCTGGACAGTATGAAACACTGACCATATATTTT. It encodes CASSSGQYETLTIYF.

This clonotype was detected a few times. This sequence joins TRBV7-2 and TRBJ2-7; the D gene is possibly TRBD2 (5 bases). Looked up from germline, CDR1 is SGHTA and CDR2 is FQGNSA. Trimming pared 1 base from V and 4 bases from J, leaving 11 bases between. CDR3 size: 14 residues. The CDR3 protein is CASSLDTRGYEQYF. The DNA for the CDR3 is TGTGCCAGCAGCTTAGATACTCGGGGATACGAGCAGTACTTC.

The genes are TRBV3-1 and TRBJ2-4, with unresolved D. Germline V gene sequence: CDR1 LGHDT, CDR2 YNNKEL (reference sequence). The CDR3 contains 14 residues. Trimming took 2 bases from V and 9 from J, leaving 14 bases between them. The chain's CDR3 is CASSQPDRGGIQYF. CDR3 in DNA: TGTGCCAGCAGCCAACCGGACCGCGGTGGCATTCAGTACTTC.

V and J are TRBV6-6 and TRBJ2-7, with a weak D call TRBD2 (5 bases). CDR1 is MNHNY and CDR2 is SVGAGI in the germline V gene (reference sequence). The germline V and J ends were trimmed by 4 bases and 0 bases, with 13 bases remaining between them. The CDR3 totals 15 residues. The CDR3 region has the DNA TGTGCCAGCAGTTCTACTAGTCAGTACTCCTACGAGCAGTACTTC. Translating it yields CASSSTSQYSYEQYF.

This clonotype was picked up many times. V and J are TRBV19 and TRBJ2-7; the D is unclear. The V end was cut by 5 bases, the J end by 3 bases, with 5 bases between. The CDR3 sequence is 11 residues long. Germline V gene sequence: CDR1 LNHDA, CDR2 SQIVND (reference sequence). CDR3 DNA: TGTGCCAGTAGTGGAGACTACGAGCAGTACTTC. It codes for CASSGDYEQYF.

This clonotype appeared many times. The rearrangement joins TRBV11-2 to TRBJ2-7; 12 bases align to TRBD1. Germline-derived CDR1 and CDR2 are SGHAT and FQNNGV. J lost 3 bases, V lost 7 bases, and 7 bases had no gene match. CDR3 size: 15 residues. The CDR3 DNA sequence: TGTGCCAGCACCGGGACAGGGGGCATGGTCTACGAGCAGTACTTC. Translated: CASTGTGGMVYEQYF.